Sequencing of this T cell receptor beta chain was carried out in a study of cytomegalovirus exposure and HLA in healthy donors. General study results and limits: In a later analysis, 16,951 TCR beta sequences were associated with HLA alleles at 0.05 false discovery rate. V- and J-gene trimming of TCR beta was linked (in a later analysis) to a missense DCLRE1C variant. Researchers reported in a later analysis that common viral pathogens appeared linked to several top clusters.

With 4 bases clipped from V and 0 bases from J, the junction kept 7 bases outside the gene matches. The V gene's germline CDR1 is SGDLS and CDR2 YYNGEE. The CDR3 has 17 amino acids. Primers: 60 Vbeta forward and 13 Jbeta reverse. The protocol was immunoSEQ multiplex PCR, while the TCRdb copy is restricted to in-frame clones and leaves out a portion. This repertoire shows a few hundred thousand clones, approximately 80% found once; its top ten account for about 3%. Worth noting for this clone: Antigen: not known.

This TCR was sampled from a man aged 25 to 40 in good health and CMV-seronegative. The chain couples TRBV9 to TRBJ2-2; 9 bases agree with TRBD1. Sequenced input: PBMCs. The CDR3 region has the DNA TGTGCCAGCAGCTCCTCCCGGGACAGGGCGAACACCGGGGAGCTGTTTTTT. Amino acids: CASSSSRDRANTGELFF.